The clone carrying this TCR beta chain showed up just once. CDR3 size: 15 residues. Germline V gives CDR1 LNHDA, CDR2 SQIVND (reference sequence). V lost 3 bases to trimming and J lost 6 bases, with 14 bases between them. This sample is drawn from a study of blood T cell repertoires in COVID-19. Repertoires were generated with immunoSEQ multiplex PCR, while TCRdb's copy carries only in-frame clones and drops some. The sample has 89,000 or so clones, 86% seen once. Sequenced input: peripheral blood. This chain uses TRBV19 with TRBJ2-2; the D gene is possibly TRBD1 (5 bases). The source is a man aged 50-59 years with active COVID-19. In nucleotides, the CDR3 is TGTGCCAGTAGTATTGGGCAGGGTGGGGCCGGGGAGCTGTTTTTT. Translation gives CASSIGQGGAGELFF.